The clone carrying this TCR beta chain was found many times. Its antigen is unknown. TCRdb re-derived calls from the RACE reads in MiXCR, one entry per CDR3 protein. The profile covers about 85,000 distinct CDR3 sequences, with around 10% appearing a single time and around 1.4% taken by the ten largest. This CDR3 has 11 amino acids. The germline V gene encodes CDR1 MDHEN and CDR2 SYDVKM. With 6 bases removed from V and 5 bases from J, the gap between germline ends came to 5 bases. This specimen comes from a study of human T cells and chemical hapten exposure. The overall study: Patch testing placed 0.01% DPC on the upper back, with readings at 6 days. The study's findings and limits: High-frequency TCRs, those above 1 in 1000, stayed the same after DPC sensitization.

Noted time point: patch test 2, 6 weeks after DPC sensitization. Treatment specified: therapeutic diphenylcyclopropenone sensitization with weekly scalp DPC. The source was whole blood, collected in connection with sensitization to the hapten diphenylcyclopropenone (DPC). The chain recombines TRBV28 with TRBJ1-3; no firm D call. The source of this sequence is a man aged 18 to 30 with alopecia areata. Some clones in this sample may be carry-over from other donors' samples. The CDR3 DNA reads TGTGCCAGCAGCAACAGAAACACCATATATTTT. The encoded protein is CASSNRNTIYF.